A selection of T cell receptor beta chains follows, all from one sample in a study of shared clonotypes between healthy human individuals. This table comes from immunoSEQ multiplex PCR, and its TCRdb copy is limited to in-frame clones, with some not included. Among 2 million to 2.5 million clones listed, under 97% were seen once. Sequenced material: naive CD4+ T cells sorted from blood. Receptors were obtained from a man aged 18 to 30 in good health. Each CDR3 is given with its conserved first and last residue. Each record gives: clone size, V gene, J gene, D gene, CDR3 protein, CDR3 DNA. The D gene is left open where the match is weak. Some rows mark clone size as missing; the rest say once, few, many or name a class of expanded clone.

clone size: NA; V gene: TRBV7-2; J gene: TRBJ2-1; D gene: NA; CDR3 protein: CASSLGAGQFNEQFF; CDR3 DNA: TGTGCCAGCAGCTTGGGGGCGGGGCAGTTCAATGAGCAGTTCTTC
clone size: NA; V gene: TRBV30; J gene: TRBJ2-1; D gene: TRBD2; CDR3 protein: CAWSVGGTSALVGQFF; CDR3 DNA: TGTGCCTGGAGTGTAGGGGGGACTAGCGCGCTGGTCGGGCAGTTCTTC
clone size: NA; V gene: TRBV5-4; J gene: TRBJ1-1; D gene: TRBD1; CDR3 protein: CASSLQGARTEAFF; CDR3 DNA: TGTGCCAGCAGCCTGCAGGGGGCACGGACTGAAGCTTTCTTT
clone size: NA; V gene: TRBV29-1; J gene: TRBJ2-3; D gene: TRBD2; CDR3 protein: CSVGVAGGSTDTQYF; CDR3 DNA: TGCAGCGTTGGGGTAGCGGGAGGTAGCACAGATACGCAGTATTTT
clone size: once; V gene: TRBV2; J gene: TRBJ1-2; D gene: NA; CDR3 protein: CASSEALGSDGYTF; CDR3 DNA: TGTGCCAGCAGTGAAGCGCTGGGGTCGGATGGCTACACCTTC
clone size: NA; V gene: TRBV5-1; J gene: TRBJ1-2; D gene: TRBD1; CDR3 protein: CASSMGQGGSGYTF; CDR3 DNA: TGCGCCAGCAGCATGGGACAGGGGGGTAGCGGCTACACCTTC
clone size: once; V gene: TRBV20-1; J gene: TRBJ2-3; D gene: NA; CDR3 protein: CSASSADTQYF; CDR3 DNA: TGCAGTGCTAGCTCTGCAGATACGCAGTATTTT
clone size: NA; V gene: TRBV5-4; J gene: TRBJ2-1; D gene: NA; CDR3 protein: CASSSTSSALYNEQFF; CDR3 DNA: TGTGCCAGCAGCTCAACTAGCAGTGCCCTCTACAATGAGCAGTTCTTC
clone size: NA; V gene: TRBV4-1; J gene: TRBJ2-5; D gene: NA; CDR3 protein: CASSQARGAGETQYF; CDR3 DNA: TGCGCCAGCAGCCAAGCTCGGGGGGCTGGAGAGACCCAGTACTTC
clone size: NA; V gene: TRBV7-9; J gene: TRBJ1-6; D gene: TRBD1; CDR3 protein: CASRRTGENSPLHF; CDR3 DNA: TGTGCCAGCAGGAGGACAGGGGAAAATTCACCCCTCCACTTT
clone size: NA; V gene: TRBV28; J gene: TRBJ1-3; D gene: TRBD1; CDR3 protein: CASLLRDREGSTIYF; CDR3 DNA: TGTGCCAGCCTCCTCCGGGACAGGGAAGGTAGCACCATATATTTT
clone size: NA; V gene: TRBV7-2; J gene: TRBJ1-3; D gene: NA; CDR3 protein: CASIGGLPGNTIYF; CDR3 DNA: TGTGCCAGCATCGGGGGTTTGCCTGGAAACACCATATATTTT
clone size: NA; V gene: TRBV6-1; J gene: TRBJ2-7; D gene: TRBD1; CDR3 protein: CASSGKTGISYEQYF; CDR3 DNA: TGTGCCAGCAGTGGAAAGACAGGGATATCCTACGAGCAGTACTTC
clone size: NA; V gene: TRBV10-3; J gene: TRBJ2-3; D gene: TRBD2; CDR3 protein: CAISPAGGLDTQYF; CDR3 DNA: TGTGCCATCAGTCCAGCGGGGGGTTTAGATACGCAGTATTTT
clone size: NA; V gene: TRBV7-3; J gene: TRBJ1-6; D gene: NA; CDR3 protein: CASSIGSFNSPLHF; CDR3 DNA: TGTGCCAGCAGCATAGGGTCTTTCAATTCACCCCTCCACTTT
clone size: NA; V gene: TRBV5-4; J gene: TRBJ2-3; D gene: NA; CDR3 protein: CASSATRGSTDTQYF; CDR3 DNA: TGTGCCAGCAGCGCCACTAGGGGTAGCACAGATACGCAGTATTTT